The 4 T cell receptor beta chains in this list originate from one sample, sequenced in a study of OX40 agonist ivuxolimab in advanced cancers. Profiled with immunoSEQ multiplex PCR; TCRdb holds only in-frame clones, not every one. The data show 60,000 to 90,000 clones, 80% to 90% seen once. Sequencing used CD4+ or CD8+ T cells sorted from blood, obtained in a trial of the OX40 agonist ivuxolimab. The receptor source for this set is an adult with an advanced solid tumor such as melanoma, head and neck, liver or kidney cancer.

The chain couples TRBV25-1 to TRBJ2-7; 11 bases fit TRBD2. The CDR3 length is 16 residues. J lost 4 bases, V lost 2 bases, and 7 bases had no gene match. CDR1 and CDR2 from the germline V gene are MGHDK and SYGVNS. In nucleotides, the CDR3 is TGTGCCAGCAGTGAAGGAGGGACTAGCGGCACGTACGAGCAGTACTTC. Translating gives CASSEGGTSGTYEQYF.

The rearrangement joins TRBV7-2 to TRBJ2-3, with D perhaps TRBD2 (6 bases). Germline V gene data show CDR1 as SGHTA and CDR2 as FQGNSA. This CDR3 is 16 amino acids long. V was cut by 5 bases and J by 5 bases, with 20 bases left in between. This CDR3 reads CASSATGTLGGDTQYF. As DNA, the CDR3 is TGTGCCAGCAGCGCTACCGGGACGCTGGGGGGAGATACGCAGTATTTT.

The chain combines TRBV21-1 with TRBJ1-1; TRBD1 is the table's D call and was not checked against the DNA. TRBV21-1 is tagged as a pseudogene. The CDR3 consists of 17 residues. Here the CDR3 reads CASSLILGQGVNTEAFF. The CDR3 coding sequence is TGTGCCAGCAGCCTTATCCTTGGACAGGGCGTGAACACTGAAGCTTTCTTT.

The chain links TRBV9 to TRBJ1-1; weak D call: TRBD1 (6 bases). Germline V gene lookup returns CDR1 SGDLS and CDR2 YYNGEE. The CDR3 length is 15 residues. V was shortened by 5 bases and J by 6 bases, with 20 bases between the two germline ends. The CDR3 region has the DNA TGTGCCAGCAGAGCCCCAGGGGAAGGGCGGCCTGAAGCTTTCTTT. This gives the protein CASRAPGEGRPEAFF.